The 12 T cell receptor beta chains listed next were all sequenced from one sample in a study of OX40 agonist ivuxolimab in advanced cancers. Generated by immunoSEQ multiplex PCR, the TCRdb table keeps only in-frame clones and is missing some. Of tens of thousands of clones in the sample, 94% were seen once. Source: CD4+ or CD8+ T cells sorted from blood, taken in a trial of the OX40 agonist ivuxolimab. The receptor set was obtained from an adult with an advanced solid tumor such as melanoma, head and neck, liver or kidney cancer.

The chain uses TRBV12-5 and TRBJ1-1; weak D call: TRBD1 (6 bases). The germline V gene has CDR1 LGHNT and CDR2 FRNRAP. The V gene lost 1 base and the J gene lost 0 bases, with 9 bases spanning the gap. The CDR3 length is 15 residues. CDR3 DNA: TGTGCTAGTGGTTTGGGGGACACTTTGAACACTGAAGCTTTCTTT. Translation gives CASGLGDTLNTEAFF.

This sequence joins TRBV10-2 and TRBJ2-3; 8 nucleotides agree with TRBD1. CDR3 length equals 13 residues. Germline-derived CDR1 and CDR2 are WSHSY and SAAADI. Losses at the gene ends were 10 bases for V and 3 bases for J; bases not matched to a gene: 6. In DNA form, the CDR3 reads TGCGCCACCCTGGACAGGGATACAGATACGCAGTATTTT. Encoded protein: CATLDRDTDTQYF.

The chain is built from TRBV9 and TRBJ2-3, with TRBD2 identical over 7 bases. The CDR3 runs 17 residues. Germline values: CDR1 SGDLS, CDR2 YYNGEE. V gave up 3 bases and J gave up 4 bases; unmatched junction bases: 14. The CDR3 loop is CASSEPVAGVGPDTQYF. In DNA, the CDR3 is TGTGCCAGCAGCGAGCCCGTTGCGGGAGTCGGCCCAGATACGCAGTATTTT.

This clone has just one count. The chain couples TRBV5-6 to TRBJ2-4; D is perhaps TRBD2 (6 bases). The CDR3 has 13 amino acids. V was cut by 2 bases and J by 5 bases, with 8 bases left in between. Germline V gives CDR1 SGHDT, CDR2 YYEEEE. The CDR3 reads CASSFGGQNIQYF. The CDR3 DNA reads as TGTGCCAGCAGCTTCGGGGGACAAAACATTCAGTACTTC.

This clone was counted a single time. The junction departs from germline at one end; a sequencing error may be responsible. The chain's CDR3 is CACSWGKGRFPETQYF. The CDR3 DNA follows: TGTGCCTGCAGTTGGGGAAAGGGACGATTCCCAGAGACCCAGTACTTC. The rearrangement links TRBV28 to TRBJ2-5, with D perhaps given as TRBD1 or TRBD2 (5 bases each). The CDR3 extends over 16 amino acids. Germline V lookup: CDR1 MDHEN, CDR2 SYDVKM.

V is TRBV4-3 and J is TRBJ1-6; 7 nucleotides line up with TRBD1. Looked up from germline, CDR1 is LGHNA and CDR2 is YSLEER. Trimming cost V 5 bases and J 10 bases; bases outside gene matches: 11. There are 15 residues in the CDR3. CDR3 protein: CASSGDRAIGSPLHF. As DNA, the CDR3 is TGCGCCAGCAGCGGTGACAGGGCAATAGGGTCACCCCTCCACTTT.

As regards this clone: The same CDR3 can be traced to other DNA sequences in this sample. The J gene is TRBJ1-1, the V gene TRBV27; D is uncertain. The CDR3 loop spans 14 amino acids. V was trimmed by 2 bases and J by 3 bases, leaving 10 bases between them. Germline V lookup: CDR1 MNHEY, CDR2 SMNVEV (reference sequence). The CDR3 here is CASSLRTDYTEAFF. The CDR3, as DNA: TGTGCCAGCAGTTTACGGACCGACTACACTGAAGCTTTCTTT.

The V call is TRBV27, the J call TRBJ1-2; the match to TRBD1 covers 10 bases. The CDR3 totals 16 residues. Germline trimming cut 6 bases from V and 5 bases from J; bases unmatched to any gene: 12. From germline, CDR1 is MNHEY and CDR2 SMNVEV (reference sequence). The CDR3 spells CASRPLTGGAGYGYTF. CDR3 nucleotide sequence: TGTGCCAGCAGGCCCCTGACAGGGGGCGCTGGATATGGCTACACCTTC.

This chain uses TRBV4-1 with TRBJ1-3, with D perhaps TRBD1 (5 bases). The CDR3 has 19 amino acids. The germline V and J ends were trimmed by 1 base and 0 bases, with 19 bases remaining between them. CDR1 and CDR2 from the germline V gene are MGHRA and YSYEKL. The CDR3 nucleotides are TGCGCCAGCAGCCAAGTGGGGCTTCGACACTTGAGCTCTGGAAACACCATATATTTT. Its protein is CASSQVGLRHLSSGNTIYF.

V usage is TRBV7-8 and J usage is TRBJ1-1; no firm D call. The germline V and J ends were trimmed by 0 bases and 1 base, with 6 bases remaining between them. The CDR3 consists of 14 residues. Looked up from germline, CDR1 is SGHVS and CDR2 is FQNEAQ. The DNA of the CDR3 is TGTGCCAGCAGCTTAGCTCTGCCGAACACTGAAGCTTTCTTT. Encoded protein: CASSLALPNTEAFF.

A single count supports this clone. The rearrangement uses TRBV7-9 and TRBJ1-6; D remains unclear. CDR1 and CDR2 from the germline V gene are SEHNR and FQNEAQ (reference sequence). The CDR3 runs 15 residues. V lost 0 bases to trimming and J lost 7 bases, with 10 bases between them. The CDR3 DNA sequence: TGTGCCAGCAGCTTAGCGCGAGAAAGGAATTCACCCCTCCACTTT. Amino acids: CASSLARERNSPLHF. The full variable domain, rest sourced from reference TRBV7-9 and TRBJ1-6, is DTGVSQNPRHKITKRGQNVTFRCDPISEHNRLYWYRQTLGQGPEFLTYFQNEAQLEKSRLLSDRFSAERPKGSFSTLEIQRTEQGDSAMYLCASSLARERNSPLHFGNGTRLTVT.

The chain couples TRBV14 to TRBJ2-1; the match to TRBD2 covers 7 bases. Germline V gene lookup returns CDR1 SGHDN and CDR2 FVKESK. The CDR3 is 17 residues long. V shed 1 base and J 3 bases; nucleotides not matched to a gene: 9. The CDR3 spells CASSQGGREGHYNEQFF. CDR3 nucleotide sequence: TGTGCCAGCAGCCAAGGAGGAAGGGAGGGGCACTACAATGAGCAGTTCTTC. Using reference TRBV14 and TRBJ2-1 for the parts outside the CDR3, the full variable domain is EAGVTQFPSHSVIEKGQTVTLRCDPISGHDNLYWYRRVMGKEIKFLLHFVKESKQDESGMPNNRFLAERTGGTYSTLKVQPAELEDSGVYFCASSQGGREGHYNEQFFGPGTRLTVL.